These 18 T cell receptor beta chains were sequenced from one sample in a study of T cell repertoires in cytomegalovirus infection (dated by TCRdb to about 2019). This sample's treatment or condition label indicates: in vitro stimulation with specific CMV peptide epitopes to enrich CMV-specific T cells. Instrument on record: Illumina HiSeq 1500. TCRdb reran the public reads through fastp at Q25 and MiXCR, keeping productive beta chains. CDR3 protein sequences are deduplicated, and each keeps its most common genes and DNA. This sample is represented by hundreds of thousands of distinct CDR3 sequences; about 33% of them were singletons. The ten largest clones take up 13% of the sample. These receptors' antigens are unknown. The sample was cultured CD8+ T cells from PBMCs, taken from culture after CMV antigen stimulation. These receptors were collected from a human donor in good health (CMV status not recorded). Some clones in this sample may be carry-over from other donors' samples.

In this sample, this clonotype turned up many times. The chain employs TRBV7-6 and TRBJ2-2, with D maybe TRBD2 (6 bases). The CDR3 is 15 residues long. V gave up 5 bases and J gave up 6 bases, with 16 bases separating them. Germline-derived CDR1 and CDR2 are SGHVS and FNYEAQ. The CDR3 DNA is TGTGCCAGCAGCCCAGTGGCGGGGAAGGCCGGGGAGCTGTTTTTT. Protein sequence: CASSPVAGKAGELFF.

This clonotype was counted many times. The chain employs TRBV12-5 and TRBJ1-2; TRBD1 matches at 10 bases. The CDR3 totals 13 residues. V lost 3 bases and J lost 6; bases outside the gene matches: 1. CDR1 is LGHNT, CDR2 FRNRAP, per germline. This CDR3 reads CASGFGTGDGYTF. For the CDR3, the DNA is TGTGCTAGTGGTTTCGGGACAGGGGATGGCTACACCTTC.

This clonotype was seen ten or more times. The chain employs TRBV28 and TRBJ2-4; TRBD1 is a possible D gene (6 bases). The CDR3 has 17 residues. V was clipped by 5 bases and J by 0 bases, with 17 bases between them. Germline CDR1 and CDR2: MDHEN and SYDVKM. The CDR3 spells CASSTPRGPIAKNIQYF. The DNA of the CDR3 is TGTGCCAGCAGTACCCCCAGGGGACCCATAGCCAAAAACATTCAGTACTTC.

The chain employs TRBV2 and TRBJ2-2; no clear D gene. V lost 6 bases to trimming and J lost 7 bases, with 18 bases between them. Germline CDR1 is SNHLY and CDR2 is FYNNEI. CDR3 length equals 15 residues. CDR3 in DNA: TGTGCCAGCAGAGAACTTCCCGGGCTTGACGGGGAGCTGTTTTTT. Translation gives CASRELPGLDGELFF.

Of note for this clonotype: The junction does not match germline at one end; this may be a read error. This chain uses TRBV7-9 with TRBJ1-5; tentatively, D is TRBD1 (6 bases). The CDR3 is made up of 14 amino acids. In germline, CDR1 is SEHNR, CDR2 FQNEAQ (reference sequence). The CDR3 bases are TGTGCCAACAGCTTTACAGGGACCAATCAGCCCCAGCATTTT. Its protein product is CANSFTGTNQPQHF. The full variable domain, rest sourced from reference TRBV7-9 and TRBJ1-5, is DTGVSQNPRHKITKRGQNVTFRCDPISEHNRLYWYRQTLGQGPEFLTYFQNEAQLEKSRLLSDRFSAERPKGSFSTLEIQRTEQGDSAMYLCANSFTGTNQPQHFGDGTRLSIL.

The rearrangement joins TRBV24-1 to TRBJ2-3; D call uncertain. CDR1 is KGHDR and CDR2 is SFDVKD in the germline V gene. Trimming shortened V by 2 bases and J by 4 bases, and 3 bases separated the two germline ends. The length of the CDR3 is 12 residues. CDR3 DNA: TGTGCCACCAGTGATTCAGCAGATACGCAGTATTTT. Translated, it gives CATSDSADTQYF.

The CDR3 nucleotides are TGTGCCAGCAGTCAACTGGTGGGCTTTTACACCGGGGAGCTGTTTTTT. It is translated as CASSQLVGFYTGELFF. V usage is TRBV5-6 and J usage is TRBJ2-2; D not certain. Germline CDR1 SGHDT, CDR2 YYEEEE. The CDR3 consists of 16 residues. V was shortened by 5 bases and J by 3 bases, with 17 bases between the two germline ends.

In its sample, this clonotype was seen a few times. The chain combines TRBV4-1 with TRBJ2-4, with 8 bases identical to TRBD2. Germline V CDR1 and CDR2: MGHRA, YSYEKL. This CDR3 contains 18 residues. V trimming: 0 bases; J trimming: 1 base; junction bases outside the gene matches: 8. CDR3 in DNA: TGCGCCAGCAGCCAAGAAGAGGAGCGGGGGTCCGCCAAAAACATTCAGTACTTC. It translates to CASSQEEERGSAKNIQYF.

CDR3 sequence reads: CASFWLAGGRDNEQFF. The CDR3 nucleotides read TGTGCCTCTTTTTGGCTAGCGGGGGGGCGGGACAATGAGCAGTTCTTC. The chain couples TRBV27 to TRBJ2-1; 12 positions match TRBD2. Germline V lookup: CDR1 MNHEY, CDR2 SMNVEV (reference sequence). The CDR3 spans 16 residues. The trim removed 11 bases at V and 5 bases at J, leaving 13 bases unmatched.

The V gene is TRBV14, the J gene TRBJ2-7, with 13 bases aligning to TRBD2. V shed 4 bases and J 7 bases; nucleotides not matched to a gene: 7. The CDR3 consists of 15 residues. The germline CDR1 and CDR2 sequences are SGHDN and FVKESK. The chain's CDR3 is CASSPAGLAGQEQYF. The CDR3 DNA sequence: TGTGCCAGCAGCCCTGCGGGACTAGCGGGACAGGAGCAGTACTTC.

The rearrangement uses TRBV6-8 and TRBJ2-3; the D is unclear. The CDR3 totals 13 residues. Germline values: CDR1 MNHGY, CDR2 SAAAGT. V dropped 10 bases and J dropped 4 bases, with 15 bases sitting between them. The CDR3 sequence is CAIPPGRSDTQYF. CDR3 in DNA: TGTGCCATCCCTCCAGGAAGGTCAGATACGCAGTATTTT.

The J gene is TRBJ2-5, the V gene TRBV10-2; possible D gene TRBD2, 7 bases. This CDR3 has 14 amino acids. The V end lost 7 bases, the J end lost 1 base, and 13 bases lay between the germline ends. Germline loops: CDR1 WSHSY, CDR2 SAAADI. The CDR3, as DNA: TGCGCCAGCAAGATGCGGGGGCGCCAAGAGACCCAGTACTTC. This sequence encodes CASKMRGRQETQYF.

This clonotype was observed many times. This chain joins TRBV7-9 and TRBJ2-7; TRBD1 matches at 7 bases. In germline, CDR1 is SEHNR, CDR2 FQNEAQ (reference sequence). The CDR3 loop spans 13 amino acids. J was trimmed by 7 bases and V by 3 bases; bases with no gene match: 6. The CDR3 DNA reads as TGTGCCAGCAGCTTCGAGGGGGCTCGGGAGCAGTACTTC. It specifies CASSFEGAREQYF.

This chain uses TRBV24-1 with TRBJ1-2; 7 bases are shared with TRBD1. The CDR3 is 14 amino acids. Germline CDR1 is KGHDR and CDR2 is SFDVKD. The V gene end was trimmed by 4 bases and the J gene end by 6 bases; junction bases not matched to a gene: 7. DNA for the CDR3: TGTGCCACCAGTGACTCCGGGACAGCCCATGGCTACACCTTC. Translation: CATSDSGTAHGYTF.

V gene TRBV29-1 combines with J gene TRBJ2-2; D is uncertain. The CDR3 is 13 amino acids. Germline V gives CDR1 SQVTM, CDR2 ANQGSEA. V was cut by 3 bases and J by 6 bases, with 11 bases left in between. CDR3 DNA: TGCAGCGTTGAGTTACAGAAAGCCGGGGAGCTGTTTTTT. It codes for CSVELQKAGELFF.

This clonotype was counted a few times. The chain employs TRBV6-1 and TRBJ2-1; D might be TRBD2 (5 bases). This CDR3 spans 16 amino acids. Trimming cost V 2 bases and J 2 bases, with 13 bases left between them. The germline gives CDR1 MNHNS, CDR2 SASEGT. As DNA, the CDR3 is TGTGCCAGCAGTGAAAGGCCGAGGGTCCCCTACAATGAGCAGTTCTTC. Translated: CASSERPRVPYNEQFF.

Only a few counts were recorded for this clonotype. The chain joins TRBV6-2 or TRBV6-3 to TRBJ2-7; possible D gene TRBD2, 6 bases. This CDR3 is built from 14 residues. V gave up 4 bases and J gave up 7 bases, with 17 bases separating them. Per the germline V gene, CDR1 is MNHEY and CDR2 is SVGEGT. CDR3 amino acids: CASSSGLRGWEQYV. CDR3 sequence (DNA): TGTGCCAGCAGTTCGGGACTCCGGGGGTGGGAGCAGTACGTC.

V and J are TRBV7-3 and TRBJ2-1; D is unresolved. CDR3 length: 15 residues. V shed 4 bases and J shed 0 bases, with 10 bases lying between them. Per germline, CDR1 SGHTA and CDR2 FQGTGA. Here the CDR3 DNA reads TGTGCCAGCAGCTCCACCCTAAGCTCCTACAATGAGCAGTTCTTC. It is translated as CASSSTLSSYNEQFF.